This entry describes one TCR beta chain. The data originate from a study of T-cell memory formation after mild COVID-19. Study context: Largely donor-specific TCR clusters were found.

Looked up from germline, CDR1 is SNHLY and CDR2 is FYNNEI. V trimming: 5 bases; J trimming: 7 bases; junction bases outside the gene matches: 6. The CDR3 loop spans 14 amino acids. UMIs and sample barcodes were carried by the TCR alpha and TCR beta cDNA libraries that 5'RACE produced using constant-segment primers. TCRdb recomputed calls from the 5' RACE reads with MiXCR, one row per CDR3 protein. This table holds about 310,000 distinct CDR3 sequences, approximately 20% found once. Sequences were obtained from PBMCs or a T cell subset sorted from them (not recorded which). This TCR was recovered from a man aged 18 to 35 who had mild COVID-19 (a few samples of this study predate the infection). Cell type and time point are not known. The chain joins TRBV2 to TRBJ2-2; 8 bases map to TRBD1. CDR3 loop: CASSYDRGDGELFF. The CDR3 bases are TGTGCCAGCAGTTACGACAGGGGCGACGGGGAGCTGTTTTTT.